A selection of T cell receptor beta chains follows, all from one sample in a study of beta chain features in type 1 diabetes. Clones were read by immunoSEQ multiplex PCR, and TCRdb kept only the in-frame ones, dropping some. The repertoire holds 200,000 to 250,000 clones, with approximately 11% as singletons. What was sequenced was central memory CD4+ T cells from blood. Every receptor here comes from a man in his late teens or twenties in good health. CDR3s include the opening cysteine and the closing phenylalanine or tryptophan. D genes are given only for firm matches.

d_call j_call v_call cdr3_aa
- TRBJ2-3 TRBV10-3 CAIRAVPITDTQYF
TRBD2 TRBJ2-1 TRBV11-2 CASSLTSGTYNEQFF
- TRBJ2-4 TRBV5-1 CASIRRDTLAKNIQYF
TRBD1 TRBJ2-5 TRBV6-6 CASTMEDRGGETQYF
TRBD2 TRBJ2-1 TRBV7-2 CASSSGLAGGNEQFF
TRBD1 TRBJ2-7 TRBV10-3 CATERGTGSYEQYF
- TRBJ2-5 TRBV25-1 CASSLPGEETQYF
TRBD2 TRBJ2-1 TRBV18 CASSPASGSRGEQFF
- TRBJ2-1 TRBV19 CASSIGTYYNEQFF
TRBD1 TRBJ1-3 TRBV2 CASSVARGAGNTIYF
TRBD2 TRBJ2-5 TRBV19 CASSTPSGGSLETQYF
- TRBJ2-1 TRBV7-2 CASSLGWAAGEQFF
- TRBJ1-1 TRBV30 CAWSQHLGTEAFF
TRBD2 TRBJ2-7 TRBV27 CASSVTSGRAGGYEQYF
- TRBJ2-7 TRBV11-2 CASSSGVLGEGKQYF
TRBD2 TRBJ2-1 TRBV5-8 CASSLPTSGWYNEQFF
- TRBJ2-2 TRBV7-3 CASSPGTFTGELFF
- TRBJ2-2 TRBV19 CASSMRGQNTGELFF
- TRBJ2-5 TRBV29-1 CSVEGAAGQETQYF
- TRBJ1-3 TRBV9 CASSVDWTSGNTIYF
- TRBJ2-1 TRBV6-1 CASRENRGYYEQFF
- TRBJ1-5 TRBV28 CASSTTDQPQHF
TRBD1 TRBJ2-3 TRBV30 CAWDRGQLADTQYF
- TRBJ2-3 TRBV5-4 CASSSEVDNLDTQYF
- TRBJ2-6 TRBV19 CASRASRSSGANVLTF
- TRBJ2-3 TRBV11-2 CASSSRGSTDTQYF
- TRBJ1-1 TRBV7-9 CASSLKSGNTEAFF
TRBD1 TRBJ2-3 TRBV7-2 CAGQGVGSTDTQYF
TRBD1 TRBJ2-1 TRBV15 CATSMNRGDNEQFF
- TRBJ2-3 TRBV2 CASSVLPTGDTQYF
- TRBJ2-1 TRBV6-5 CASSLDSYNEQFF
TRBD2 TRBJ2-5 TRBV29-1 CSVVGLGTSGSRYPLPETQYF
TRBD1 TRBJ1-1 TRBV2 CASSGQGYTEAFF
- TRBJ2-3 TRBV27 CASSTGTDFSTDTQYF
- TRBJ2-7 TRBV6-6 CATAGLEQYF
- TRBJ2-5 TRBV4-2 CASSRDTQETQYF
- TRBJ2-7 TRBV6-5 CASSADTYEQYF
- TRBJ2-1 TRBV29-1 CSVVPDYNEQFF
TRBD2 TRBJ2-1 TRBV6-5 CASSYSTGGRRSEQFF
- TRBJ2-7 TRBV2 CASRRDGYEQYF
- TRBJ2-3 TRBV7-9 CASSFPSGGSSTDTQYF
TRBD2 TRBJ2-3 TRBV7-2 CASSFSSGGTDTQYF
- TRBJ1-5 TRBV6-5 CASSYGSNQPQHF
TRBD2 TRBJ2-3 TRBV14 CASSPGTSADTQYF
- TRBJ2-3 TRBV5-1 CASSLDSTDTQYF
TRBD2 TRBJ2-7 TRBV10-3 CAISGQGLAGTEQYF
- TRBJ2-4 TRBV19 CASSGWGYQNIQYF
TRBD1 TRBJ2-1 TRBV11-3 CASSAQGVSYNEQFF